The rows below give T cell receptor beta chains drawn from one sample of a study of T cell changes during pregnancy in multiple sclerosis. Data came from immunoSEQ multiplex PCR; TCRdb stores just in-frame clones and leaves some out. The repertoire holds under 90,000 clones, with 92% as singletons. The sample consisted of peripheral blood, taken after pregnancy. The source of these receptors is a female donor in good health, enrolled as a control in a pregnancy study. CDR3s include the opening cysteine and the closing phenylalanine or tryptophan.

v_call,j_call,cdr3_aa
TRBV28,TRBJ2-3,CASSLLTGKDTQYF
TRBV28,TRBJ1-2,CASSLKDPGGANGYTF
TRBV28,TRBJ1-2,CASSLRGTAGTYGYTF
TRBV4-1,TRBJ1-2,CASSRALSDYGYTF
TRBV28,TRBJ2-5,CASSPLTGNSETQYF
TRBV28,TRBJ2-1,CASSLYRTGTYNEQFF
TRBV4-2,TRBJ2-2,CASSQDESHTGELFF
TRBV28,TRBJ2-7,CASSERSYEQYF
TRBV6-6,TRBJ1-2,CASSPGTYYGYTF
TRBV6-1,TRBJ2-1,CASSEPTGVSSYNEQFF
TRBV29-1,TRBJ2-7,CSAGGTTTYEQYF
TRBV6-1,TRBJ1-1,CASTGGNTMNTEAFF
TRBV18,TRBJ2-5,CASSLAVGASSETQYF
TRBV19,TRBJ2-7,CASRGTGGFYEQYF
TRBV19,TRBJ1-1,CASSIRTDEAFF
TRBV18,TRBJ1-2,CASSPKGSTGPGYTF
TRBV13,TRBJ1-2,CASSQRGTGEGGYTF
TRBV7-9,TRBJ1-4,CASSLDRGNEKLFF
TRBV6-9,TRBJ2-5,CASSSWTSLETQYF
TRBV10-3,TRBJ1-1,CAISEPGEAFF
TRBV29-1,TRBJ2-7,CSVTGAYEQYF
TRBV28,TRBJ1-5,CASIQRGNNQPQHF
TRBV5-1,TRBJ2-6,CASSGGTAAGANVLTF
TRBV5-1,TRBJ1-6,CASSLAGTTMGSPLHF
TRBV19,TRBJ1-5,CASSMGQHQPQHF
TRBV10-1,TRBJ1-6,CASRGGTGVGSWDSPLHF
TRBV28,TRBJ2-3,CASSLGAGVDTQYF
TRBV7-7,TRBJ2-5,CASSLGERETQYF
TRBV6-5,TRBJ2-1,CASISGLGRAEQFF
TRBV6-5,TRBJ2-2,CASKGSLEGELFF
TRBV18,TRBJ1-6,CASSQGVNSPLHF
TRBV27,TRBJ2-3,CASNPLQTSGGFTDTQYF
TRBV10-1,TRBJ1-3,CASSESRAGNTIYF
TRBV5-1,TRBJ2-1,CASSFLLGGMANEQFF
TRBV28,TRBJ2-1,CASMELGRPEQFF
TRBV6-1,TRBJ2-3,CASSEFSASTDTQYF
TRBV2,TRBJ2-5,CASSESQRTGLGSVQYF
TRBV28,TRBJ1-5,CASSPRTGTVDQPQHF
TRBV5-1,TRBJ2-1,CASSLYRGNNEQFF
TRBV30,TRBJ1-2,CAWSVSGNPYGYTF
TRBV7-2,TRBJ2-1,CASSSKGTSGSSYNEQFF
TRBV5-4,TRBJ2-5,CASSLGLAETQYF
TRBV7-2,TRBJ2-1,CASSYSSSSYNEQFF
TRBV27,TRBJ2-5,CASSVTPLDRFQETQYF
TRBV11-2,TRBJ1-4,CASSLLGQGASRTNEKLFF
TRBV15,TRBJ2-2,CATSRDRRQGPAGELFF
TRBV5-6,TRBJ2-5,CASSFGGKETQYF
TRBV4-1,TRBJ2-7,CASSQGRGTTYEQYF
TRBV6-1,TRBJ1-5,CASSDSGNSNQPQHF
TRBV6-5,TRBJ2-7,CASSPLSEQYF
TRBV28,TRBJ1-1,CASSSGSNTEAFF
TRBV6-1,TRBJ2-7,CASSEAGSGNEQYF
TRBV2,TRBJ2-7,CATETAWPESYEQYF
TRBV19,TRBJ1-1,CASHEDINTEAFF
TRBV5-1,TRBJ2-2,CASSAGQGTTGELFF
TRBV15,TRBJ2-1,CATSRVPRLAGLAHNEQFF
TRBV4-1,TRBJ2-6,CASSHPGQRSGANVLTF
TRBV6-4,TRBJ2-1,CASALAGGNDEQFF
TRBV19,TRBJ1-3,CASNSGTGSSGNTIYF